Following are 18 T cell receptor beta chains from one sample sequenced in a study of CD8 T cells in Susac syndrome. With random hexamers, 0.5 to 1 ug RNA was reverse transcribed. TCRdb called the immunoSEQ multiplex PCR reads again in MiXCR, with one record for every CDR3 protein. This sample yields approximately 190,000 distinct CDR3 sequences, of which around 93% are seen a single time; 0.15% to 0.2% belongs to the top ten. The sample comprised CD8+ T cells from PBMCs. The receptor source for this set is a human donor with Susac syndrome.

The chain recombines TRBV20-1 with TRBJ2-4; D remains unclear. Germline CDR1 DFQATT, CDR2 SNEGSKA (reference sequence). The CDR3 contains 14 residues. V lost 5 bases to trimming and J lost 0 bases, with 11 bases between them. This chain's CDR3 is CSAAPYLAKNIQYF. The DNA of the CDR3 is TGCAGTGCTGCCCCCTACCTAGCCAAAAACATTCAGTACTTC.

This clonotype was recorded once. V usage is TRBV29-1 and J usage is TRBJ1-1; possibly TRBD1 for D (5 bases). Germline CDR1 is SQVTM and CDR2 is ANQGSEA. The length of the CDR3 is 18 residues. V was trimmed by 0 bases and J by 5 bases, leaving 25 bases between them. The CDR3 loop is CSVEDRGGETGYSTEAFF. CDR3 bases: TGCAGCGTTGAAGATAGAGGAGGGGAAACAGGATATTCGACTGAAGCTTTCTTT.

The CDR3 DNA is TGCGCCAGCAGCCAAGTGACCCTAGGACAAGAGACCCAGTACTTC. It specifies CASSQVTLGQETQYF. The gene calls are TRBV4-1 and TRBJ2-5; D is ambiguous. Per the germline V gene, CDR1 is MGHRA and CDR2 is YSYEKL. Trimming removed 1 base from V and 2 bases from J, with 11 bases in between. The CDR3 has 15 amino acids.

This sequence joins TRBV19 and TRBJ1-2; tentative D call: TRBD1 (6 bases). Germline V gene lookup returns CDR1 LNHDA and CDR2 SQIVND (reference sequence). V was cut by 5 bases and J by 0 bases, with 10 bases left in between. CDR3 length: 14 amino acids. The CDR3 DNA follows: TGTGCCAGTAGTTCCCGACAGGCTAACTATGGCTACACCTTC. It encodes CASSSRQANYGYTF.

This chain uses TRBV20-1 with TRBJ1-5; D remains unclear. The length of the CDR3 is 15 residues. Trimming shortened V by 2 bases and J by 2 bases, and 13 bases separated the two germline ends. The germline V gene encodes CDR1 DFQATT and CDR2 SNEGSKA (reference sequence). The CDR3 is CSARPGRSGNQPQHF. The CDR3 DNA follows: TGCAGTGCTAGACCCGGACGTTCGGGCAATCAGCCCCAGCATTTT.

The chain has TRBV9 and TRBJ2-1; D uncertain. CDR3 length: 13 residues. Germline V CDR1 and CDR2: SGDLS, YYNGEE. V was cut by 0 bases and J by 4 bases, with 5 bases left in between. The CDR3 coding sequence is TGTGCCAGCAGCGTAGAATCTTACAATGAGCAGTTCTTC. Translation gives CASSVESYNEQFF.

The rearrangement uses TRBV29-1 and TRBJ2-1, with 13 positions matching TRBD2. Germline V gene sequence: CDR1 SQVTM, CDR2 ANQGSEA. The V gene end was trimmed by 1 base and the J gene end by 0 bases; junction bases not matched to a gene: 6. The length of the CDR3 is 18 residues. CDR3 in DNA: TGCAGCGTTGAAGGTGGGACTAGCGGGGTTAGCTCCTACAATGAGCAGTTCTTC. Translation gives CSVEGGTSGVSSYNEQFF.

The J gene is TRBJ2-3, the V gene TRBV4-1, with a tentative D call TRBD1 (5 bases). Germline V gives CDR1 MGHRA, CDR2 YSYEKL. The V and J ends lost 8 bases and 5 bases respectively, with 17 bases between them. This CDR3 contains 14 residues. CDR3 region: CASCRDYLQDTQYF. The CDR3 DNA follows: TGCGCCAGCTGCAGGGATTACCTACAAGATACGCAGTATTTT.

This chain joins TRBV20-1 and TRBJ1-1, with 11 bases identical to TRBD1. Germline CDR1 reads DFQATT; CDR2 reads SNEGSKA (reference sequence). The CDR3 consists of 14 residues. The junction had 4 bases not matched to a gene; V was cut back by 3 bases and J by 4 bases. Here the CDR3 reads CSARRTGGLTEAFF. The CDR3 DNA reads TGCAGTGCTAGGCGGACAGGGGGCCTCACTGAAGCTTTCTTT.

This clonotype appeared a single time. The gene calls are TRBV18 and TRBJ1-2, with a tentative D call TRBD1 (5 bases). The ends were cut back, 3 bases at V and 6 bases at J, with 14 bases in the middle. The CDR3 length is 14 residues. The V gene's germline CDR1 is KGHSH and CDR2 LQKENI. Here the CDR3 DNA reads TGTGCCAGCTCACCTGGGGAAGACAGCAATGGCTACACCTTC. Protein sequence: CASSPGEDSNGYTF.

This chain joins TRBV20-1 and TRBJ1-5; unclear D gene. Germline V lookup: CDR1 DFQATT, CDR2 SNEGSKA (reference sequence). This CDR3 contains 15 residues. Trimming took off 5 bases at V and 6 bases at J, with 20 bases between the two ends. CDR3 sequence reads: CSALGWREVGQPQHF. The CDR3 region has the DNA TGCAGTGCTTTAGGGTGGCGGGAAGTCGGTCAGCCCCAGCATTTT.

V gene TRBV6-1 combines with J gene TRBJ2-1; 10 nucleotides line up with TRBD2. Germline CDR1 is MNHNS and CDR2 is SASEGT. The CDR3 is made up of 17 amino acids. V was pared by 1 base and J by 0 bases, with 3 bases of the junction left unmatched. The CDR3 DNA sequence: TGTGCCAGCAGTGAAGTAAAGCGGGGGGGCTCCTACAATGAGCAGTTCTTC. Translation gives CASSEVKRGGSYNEQFF.

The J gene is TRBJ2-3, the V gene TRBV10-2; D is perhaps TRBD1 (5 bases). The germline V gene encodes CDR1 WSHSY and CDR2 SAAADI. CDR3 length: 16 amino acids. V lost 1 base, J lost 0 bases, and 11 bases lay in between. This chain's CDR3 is CASSEYGRASTDTQYF. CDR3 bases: TGCGCCAGCAGTGAGTACGGCAGGGCTAGCACAGATACGCAGTATTTT.

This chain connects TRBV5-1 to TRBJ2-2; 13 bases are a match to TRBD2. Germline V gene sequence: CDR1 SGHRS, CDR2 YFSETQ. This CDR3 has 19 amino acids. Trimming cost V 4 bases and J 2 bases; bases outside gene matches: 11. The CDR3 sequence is CASSTEGLAGELNTGELFF. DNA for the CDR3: TGCGCCAGCAGCACCGAAGGACTAGCGGGGGAATTAAACACCGGGGAGCTGTTTTTT.

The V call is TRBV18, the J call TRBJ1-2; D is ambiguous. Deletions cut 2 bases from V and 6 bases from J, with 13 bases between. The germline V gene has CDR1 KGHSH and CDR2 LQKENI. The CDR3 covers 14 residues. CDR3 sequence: CASSPRTDLDGYTF. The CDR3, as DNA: TGTGCCAGCTCACCAAGGACCGATCTTGATGGCTACACCTTC.

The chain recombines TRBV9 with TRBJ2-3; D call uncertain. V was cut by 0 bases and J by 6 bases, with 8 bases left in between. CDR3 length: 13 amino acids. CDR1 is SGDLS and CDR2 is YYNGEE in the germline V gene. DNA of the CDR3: TGTGCCAGCAGCGTAGCCCAGACCGATACGCAGTATTTT. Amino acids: CASSVAQTDTQYF.

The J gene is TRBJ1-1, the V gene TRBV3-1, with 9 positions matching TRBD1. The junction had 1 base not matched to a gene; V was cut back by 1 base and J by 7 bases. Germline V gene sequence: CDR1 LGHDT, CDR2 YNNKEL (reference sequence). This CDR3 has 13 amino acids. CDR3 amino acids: CASSQGQGDEAFF. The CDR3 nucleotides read TGTGCCAGCAGCCAAGGACAGGGGGATGAAGCTTTCTTT. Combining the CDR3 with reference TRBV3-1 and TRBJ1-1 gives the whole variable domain DTAVSQTPKYLVTQMGNDKSIKCEQNLGHDTMYWYKQDSKKFLKIMFSYNNKELIINETVPNRFSPKSPDKAHLNLHINSLELGDSAVYFCASSQGQGDEAFFGQGTRLTVV.

DNA for the CDR3: TGTGCCAGCAGATACCGACAGAATAGCAATCAGCCCCAGCATTTT. This sequence encodes CASRYRQNSNQPQHF. V usage is TRBV12-3 or TRBV12-4 and J usage is TRBJ1-5; TRBD1 might be the D (5 bases). CDR3 length: 15 amino acids. Trimming removed 6 bases from V and 0 bases from J, with 12 bases in between.